This T cell receptor beta chain stems from a study of T cell repertoires in cytomegalovirus infection. General study results and limits: CMV-specific TCR beta clonotypes restricted by HLA-C were the ones dominating the ex vivo response.

MiXCR was run by TCRdb on the reads, yielding one entry per CDR3 protein. In the table there are around 280,000 distinct CDR3 sequences, roughly 13% of which are singletons. The ends were cut back, 6 bases at V and 1 base at J, with 18 bases in the middle. The germline gives CDR1 SQVTM, CDR2 ANQGSEA. The CDR3 length is 15 residues. About this clonotype itself: Its antigen remains unknown.

V gene TRBV29-1 combines with J gene TRBJ2-5; a possible D gene is TRBD2 (6 bases). This clonotype originated in a human donor in good health (CMV status not recorded). Some clones in this sample may be carry-over from other donors' samples. The source material was PBMCs. The CDR3, as DNA: TGCAGCGTAGCTCCGGGAGCCTGGGGCCAAGAGACCCAGTACTTC. It yields the protein CSVAPGAWGQETQYF.